These 5 T cell receptor beta chains were sequenced from one sample in a study of tissue T cells after allogeneic stem cell transplantation. Some clones are missing from TCRdb's copy, which holds only in-frame ones; the method was immunoSEQ multiplex PCR. The sample includes about 21,000 clones, 60% to 80% of them seen just once. Sequenced material: blood. The receptors stem from a female BALB/c mouse in good health. Strain haplotype (MHC): H2-d.

On this clone: The genes are named according to mouse. The sequenced CDR3 bases are TGTGCCAGCAGCGGGACAGTTTCCAACGAAAGATTATTT. Amino acids: CASSGTVSNERLF. The full CDR3 is CASSGTVSNERLFF. This chain connects TRBV4 to TRBJ1-4; 7 bases are shared with TRBD1. The sequenced fragment ends 1 residue before the CDR3 boundary, so the rest is inferred from the germline J gene. Germline V gene lookup returns CDR1 LGHDT and CDR2 YNNKQL (reference sequence). This CDR3 is built from 14 residues. Losses at the gene ends were 5 bases for V and 0 bases for J; bases not matched to a gene: 0.

On this clone itself: Mouse germline and gene names are used. The read comes to an end 1 residue before the CDR3 does, leaving the germline J gene to fill in the end. The chain is built from TRBV13-2 and TRBJ1-6; D is unresolved. TRBJ1-6 is an ORF, and what it does is uncertain. The CDR3 totals 15 residues. V shed 1 base and J shed 0 bases, with 5 bases lying between them. CDR1 is NNHNN, CDR2 SYGAGS, per germline (reference sequence). The CDR3 region is CASGDSYSYNSPLYF. Incomplete CDR3 DNA: TGTGCCAGCGGTGATTCATATTCCTATAATTCGCCCCTCTAC.

To note about this clone: Any gene name here is a mouse gene name. Coverage ceases 1 residue before the CDR3 finishes, and the germline J gene fills in the end. The J gene is TRBJ2-2, the V gene TRBV2; 8 nucleotides match TRBD2. Germline V lookup: CDR1 LGHNA, CDR2 YSYQKL. Trimming removed 2 bases from V and 0 bases from J; junction bases left unmatched: 2. The CDR3 spans 16 residues. The DNA read from the CDR3 is TGTGCCAGCAGCCAACTGGGGGGAGCAAACACCGGGCAGCTCTAC. Its translation is CASSQLGGANTGQLY. The whole CDR3 region reads CASSQLGGANTGQLYF. Together with reference TRBV2 and TRBJ2-2, the CDR3 gives the full variable domain: DPKIIQKPKYLVAVTGSEKILICEQYLGHNAMYWYRQSAKKPLEFMFSYSYQKLMDNQTASSRFQPQSSKKNHLDLQITALKPDDSATYFCASSQLGGANTGQLYFGEGSKLTVL.

With respect to this clone: Gene names are the mouse ones. The CDR3 end falls 1 residue outside the read, so it is completed with the germline J gene. V is TRBV19 and J is TRBJ1-3; 7 nucleotides line up with TRBD1. Germline V gene data show CDR1 as FNHDT and CDR2 as SITEND (reference sequence). The ends lost 4 bases at V and 0 bases at J; junction bases unmatched: 7. This CDR3 comprises 16 residues. The CDR3 loop is CASSPQGPTSGNTLYF. Incomplete CDR3 DNA: TGTGCCAGCAGTCCACAGGGGCCGACTTCTGGAAATACGCTCTAT.

A note on this clone: Gene labels here are mouse ones. The read ends 1 residue before the CDR3 terminus; that terminus is restored from the germline J gene. This chain joins TRBV24 and TRBJ2-2; 11 bases align to TRBD1. CDR3 length: 16 amino acids. The V gene end was trimmed by 6 bases and the J gene end by 3 bases; junction bases not matched to a gene: 6. Germline lookup yields CDR1 KGHTA and CDR2 FRNEEI. The sequenced CDR3 bases are TGTGCCAGCAGCCCGGACAGGGGGCGATACACCGGGCAGCTCTAC. It translates to CASSPDRGRYTGQLY. The CDR3 in full is CASSPDRGRYTGQLYF.